The present T cell receptor (beta chain) was sequenced within a study of beta chain features in type 1 diabetes. Study-level results: Diminished insertions and augmented deletions at VDJ junctions characterized type 1 diabetes patients. PCR, the amplification step, might favor shorter templates, equally in patients and controls.

The entirety of the isolated RNA underwent reverse transcription, so expressed TCRB transcripts were sequenced. Assay used: immunoSEQ multiplex PCR; TCRdb lists only in-frame clones, some missing. Of hundreds of thousands of clones in the sample, roughly 13% are singletons; the top ten hold around 0.039%. Germline V gene data show CDR1 as SGHNT and CDR2 as YENEEA. Trimming took 8 bases from V and 5 from J; bases not matched to a gene: 5. The CDR3 is 13 amino acids. Only a few counts were recorded for this clone. Its antigen remains unknown. The sequencing sample was made of naive CD4+ T cells from blood. The chain couples TRBV11-3 to TRBJ2-5, with 10 bases that match TRBD1. This clonotype was obtained from a man aged 30 to 45 in good health. This chain's CDR3 is CASGTGVLETQYF. The CDR3 DNA reads as TGTGCCAGCGGGACAGGGGTTTTGGAGACCCAGTACTTC.